These T cell receptor beta chains were read from a single sample in a study of blood T cell repertoires in COVID-19. Profiled with immunoSEQ multiplex PCR; TCRdb holds only in-frame clones, not every one. The data hold 200,000 to 300,000 clones, with about nine tenths observed a single time. Material for sequencing was peripheral blood. These receptors all stem from a man in his sixties who had recovered from COVID-19. Each CDR3 is given with its conserved first and last residue. The D gene is left open where the match is weak. The listing skips clone size in some rows; elsewhere it reads once, few, many or a size class.

cdr3_aa,cdr3_nt,d_call,j_call,v_call,cdr3_length,clone_size
CATSKRTGDYGYTF,TGTGCCACCAGCAAACGGACAGGGGACTATGGCTACACCTTC,TRBD1,TRBJ1-2,TRBV15,14,NA
CASRGTNEKLFF,TGTGCCAGCAGGGGGACAAATGAAAAACTGTTTTTT,NA,TRBJ1-4,TRBV6-5,12,NA
CASSQGQGIRTQYF,TGCGCCAGCAGTCAGGGACAGGGAATAAGGACCCAGTACTTC,TRBD1,TRBJ2-5,TRBV23-1,14,NA
CASSSGTGGSGSPLHF,TGTGCCAGCAGCTCGGGGACAGGGGGCAGCGGTTCACCCCTCCACTTT,TRBD1,TRBJ1-6,TRBV5-5,16,NA
CASRTSRGDGYTF,TGTGCCAGCAGGACGAGCAGGGGGGATGGCTACACCTTC,TRBD1,TRBJ1-2,TRBV9,13,NA
CASSGTGVNEQFF,TGTGCCAGCAGCGGGACAGGGGTTAATGAGCAGTTCTTC,TRBD1,TRBJ2-1,TRBV12-3/TRBV12-4,13,NA
CASSYGQAGGYTF,TGTGCCAGCAGTTACGGACAGGCAGGGGGCTACACCTTC,TRBD1,TRBJ1-2,TRBV6-5,13,NA
CASSLVRTVVETQYF,TGTGCCAGCAGCTTAGTCAGGACAGTCGTAGAGACCCAGTACTTC,NA,TRBJ2-5,TRBV11-2,15,NA
CASGFRRGDGETQYF,TGTGCTAGTGGTTTCCGCCGGGGGGATGGGGAGACCCAGTACTTC,TRBD2,TRBJ2-5,TRBV12-5,15,NA
CASSEQGGYGYTF,TGTGCCAGCAGCGAGCAAGGAGGCTATGGCTACACCTTC,NA,TRBJ1-2,TRBV7-9,13,once
CASTHSVGRRGRTSTDTQYF,TGTGCCAGCACCCACTCGGTCGGTCGGAGGGGGCGGACTAGCACAGATACGCAGTATTTT,NA,TRBJ2-3,TRBV27,20,NA
CASSPQGSNQPQHF,TGTGCCAGCTCACCCCAGGGAAGCAATCAGCCCCAGCATTTT,NA,TRBJ1-5,TRBV18,14,NA
CASSQGTDNQPQHF,TGCGCCAGCAGCCAAGGGACAGACAATCAGCCCCAGCATTTT,NA,TRBJ1-5,TRBV4-1,14,NA
CASSPSGSDEPQHF,TGCGCCAGCAGTCCATCAGGCTCGGATGAGCCCCAGCATTTT,NA,TRBJ1-5,TRBV5-1,14,NA
CASSQIGGEGYTF,TGTGCCAGCAGCCAAATAGGCGGGGAGGGCTACACCTTC,NA,TRBJ1-2,TRBV11-2,13,NA
CASSELSGAGTDTQYF,TGCGCCAGCAGTGAGCTTAGCGGTGCAGGCACAGATACGCAGTATTTT,NA,TRBJ2-3,TRBV10-1,16,once
CVTRGSNSGNTIYF,TGTGTCACGAGAGGGAGCAACTCTGGAAACACCATATATTTT,NA,TRBJ1-3,TRBV27,14,NA
CATSRGLAGGRDTQYF,TGTGCCACCAGCAGGGGACTAGCGGGGGGCCGAGATACGCAGTATTTT,TRBD2,TRBJ2-3,TRBV15,16,once
CASTQLGSTYEQYF,TGTGCCAGCACCCAACTCGGGTCCACCTACGAGCAGTACTTC,NA,TRBJ2-7,TRBV27,14,once
CASSQGRGDSPLHF,TGTGCCAGCAGCCAAGGCCGGGGGGATTCACCCCTCCACTTT,NA,TRBJ1-6,TRBV3-1/TRBV3-2,14,NA
CASTLGQAFNYGYTF,TGTGCCAGCACCCTCGGACAGGCCTTTAACTATGGCTACACCTTC,TRBD1,TRBJ1-2,TRBV6-5,15,NA